One and the same sample provided the 11 T cell receptor beta chains below, sequenced in a study of blood T cell repertoires in COVID-19. Profiled with immunoSEQ multiplex PCR; TCRdb holds only in-frame clones, not every one. The sample holds 50,000 to 65,000 clones, 75% to 90% seen once. The sequencing input was peripheral blood. The receptors stem from a man in his 60s with acute or convalescent COVID-19.

V is TRBV7-6 and J is TRBJ2-6; TRBD2 agrees at 8 bases. Germline values: CDR1 SGHVS, CDR2 FNYEAQ. With V trimmed by 1 base and J by 2 bases, 4 bases remained unmatched. This CDR3 has 17 amino acids. Here the CDR3 DNA reads TGTGCCAGCAGCTTAGAAGCGGGAGAAGCTGGGGCCAACGTCCTGACTTTC. It yields the protein CASSLEAGEAGANVLTF.

This chain links TRBV2 with TRBJ2-1; 12 bases map to TRBD2. The CDR3 length is 14 residues. Germline CDR1 SNHLY, CDR2 FYNNEI. V shed 6 bases and J 9 bases; nucleotides not matched to a gene: 6. The CDR3 DNA follows: TGTGCCAGCAGAGGACTAGCGGGGCCTTTTGAGCAGTTCTTC. It codes for CASRGLAGPFEQFF. The full variable domain, its missing parts supplied by reference TRBV2 and TRBJ2-1, is EPEVTQTPSHQVTQMGQEVILRCVPISNHLYFYWYRQILGQKVEFLVSFYNNEISEKSEIFDDQFSVERPDGSNFTLKIRSTKLEDSAMYFCASRGLAGPFEQFFGPGTRLTVL.

This clone was observed a few times. As DNA, the CDR3 is TGTGCCAGCAGCCGGGAGTTGAACACTGAAGCTTTCTTT. Its protein product is CASSRELNTEAFF. The chain joins TRBV7-8 to TRBJ1-1; no definite D call. Germline loops: CDR1 SGHVS, CDR2 FQNEAQ. This CDR3 contains 13 residues. The V and J ends lost 5 bases and 0 bases respectively, with 7 bases between them. The full variable domain, in which reference TRBV7-8 and TRBJ1-1 provide the parts outside the CDR3, is GAGVSQSPRYKVAKRGQDVALRCDPISGHVSLFWYQQALGQGPEFLTYFQNEAQLDKSGLPSDRFFAERPEGSVSTLKIQRTQQEDSAVYLCASSRELNTEAFFGQGTRLTVV.

The rearrangement uses TRBV28 and TRBJ1-2; 8 bases are shared with TRBD1. Trimming took 3 bases from V and 2 from J; bases not matched to a gene: 8. The germline CDR1 and CDR2 sequences are MDHEN and SYDVKM. This CDR3 is built from 16 residues. CDR3 residues: CASSFPGGQDNYGYTF. Written as DNA, the CDR3 is TGTGCCAGCAGTTTCCCCGGGGGACAGGACAACTATGGCTACACCTTC.

This chain links TRBV4-1 with TRBJ2-7, with a possible D match to TRBD1 (5 bases). Trimming removed 1 base from V and 4 bases from J, with 20 bases in between. In germline, CDR1 is MGHRA, CDR2 YSYEKL. The CDR3 covers 17 residues. The CDR3 DNA reads as TGCGCCAGCAGCCAAGTTGCGCCTACTTCTGGGGCGTACGAGCAGTACTTC. It yields the protein CASSQVAPTSGAYEQYF.

CDR3 nucleotides: TGTGCCAGCAGCTTGGGGGCCTATGAGCAGTTCTTC. Its protein is CASSLGAYEQFF. V is TRBV5-6 and J is TRBJ2-1; no definite D call. This CDR3 comprises 12 residues. Trimming took off 0 bases at V and 8 bases at J, with 6 bases between the two ends. Germline V CDR1 and CDR2: SGHDT, YYEEEE.

This rearrangement joins TRBV29-1 to TRBJ2-1; 7 bases map to TRBD2. The CDR3 extends over 17 amino acids. J gave up 3 bases and V 7 bases, and 18 bases lay outside the gene matches. Germline CDR1 reads SQVTM; CDR2 reads ANQGSEA. The chain's CDR3 is CSGRYSTTGGFYNEQFF. The DNA for the CDR3 is TGCAGCGGCCGATATTCGACTACGGGAGGCTTCTACAATGAGCAGTTCTTC.

The rearrangement uses TRBV2 and TRBJ1-1; TRBD1 matches 7 bases. Germline-derived CDR1 and CDR2 are SNHLY and FYNNEI. V dropped 5 bases and J dropped 0; count of bases not matched to a gene: 3. The length of the CDR3 is 14 residues. CDR3 loop: CASSKGQLNTEAFF. CDR3 bases: TGTGCCAGCAGTAAGGGACAGCTGAACACTGAAGCTTTCTTT.

The J gene is TRBJ2-7, the V gene TRBV3-1 (or the pseudogene TRBV3-2); D is perhaps TRBD2 (5 bases). CDR3 length: 12 residues. V gave up 4 bases and J gave up 6 bases, with 10 bases separating them. Germline assignment: CDR1 LGHDT and CDR2 YNNKEL (reference sequence). The CDR3 loop is CASSLAGGEQYF. The CDR3 DNA reads as TGTGCCAGCAGCCTCGCAGGAGGCGAGCAGTACTTC.

This rearrangement joins TRBV12-5 to TRBJ1-3; TRBD1 agrees at 7 bases. This CDR3 contains 15 residues. V shed 1 base, J shed 0 bases, and the junction held 0 bases outside the gene matches. Germline loops: CDR1 LGHNT, CDR2 FRNRAP. The CDR3 reads CASGLGDSSGNTIYF. DNA for the CDR3: TGTGCTAGTGGTTTGGGGGACAGCTCTGGAAACACCATATATTTT.

The chain has TRBV5-1 and TRBJ1-5; 7 bases fit TRBD1. This CDR3 is built from 15 residues. With 0 bases clipped from V and 4 bases from J, the junction kept 4 bases outside the gene matches. Per the germline V gene, CDR1 is SGHRS and CDR2 is YFSETQ. CDR3 coding DNA: TGCGCCAGCAGCTTGGCCCTGACAGGGAATCAGCCCCAGCATTTT. The encoded protein is CASSLALTGNQPQHF.